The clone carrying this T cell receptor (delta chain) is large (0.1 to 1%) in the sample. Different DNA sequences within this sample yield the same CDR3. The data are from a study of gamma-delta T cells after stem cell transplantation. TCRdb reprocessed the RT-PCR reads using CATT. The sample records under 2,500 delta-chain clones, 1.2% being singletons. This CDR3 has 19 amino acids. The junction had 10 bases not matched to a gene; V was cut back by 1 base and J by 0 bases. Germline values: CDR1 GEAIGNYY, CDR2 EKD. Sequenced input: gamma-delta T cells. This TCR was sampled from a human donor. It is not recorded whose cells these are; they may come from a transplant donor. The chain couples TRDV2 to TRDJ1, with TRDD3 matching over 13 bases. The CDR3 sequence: CACDTLKLGDTGYTDKLIF. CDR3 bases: TGTGCCTGTGACACTTTGAAACTGGGGGATACGGGGTACACCGATAAACTCATCTTT.